These 12 T cell receptor beta chains were sequenced from one sample in a study of response to subunit inactivated influenza vaccine. TCRdb itself ran the RT-PCR reads through MiXCR, one entry per CDR3 protein. The sample lists over 750,000 distinct CDR3 sequences; over 20% were seen once. The material was PBMCs from blood, obtained roughly 5 days after vaccination. The receptors here all came from a man aged 45 to 65 who received an inactivated influenza vaccine.

Here the CDR3 DNA reads TGCGCCAGCAGCTTGGACCCAGACTCTGGGGCCAACGTCCTGACTTTC. Its translation is CASSLDPDSGANVLTF. The chain joins TRBV5-1 to TRBJ2-6; D gene uncertain. V gave up 0 bases and J gave up 0 bases, with 7 bases separating them. Germline V gives CDR1 SGHRS, CDR2 YFSETQ. The CDR3 totals 16 residues. Based on the CDR3 plus reference TRBV5-1 and TRBJ2-6, the full variable domain is KAGVTQTPRYLIKTRGQQVTLSCSPISGHRSVSWYQQTPGQGLQFLFEYFSETQRNKGNFPGRFSGRQFSNSRSEMNVSTLELGDSALYLCASSLDPDSGANVLTFGAGSRLTVL.

This clonotype was seen a handful of times. V is TRBV7-2 and J is TRBJ2-1; the D gene is possibly TRBD2 (6 bases). CDR3 length: 16 amino acids. V lost 1 base and J 3 bases, leaving 13 bases between the germline ends. The germline CDR1 and CDR2 sequences are SGHTA and FQGNSA. The CDR3 spells CASSLVTSPDYNEQFF. CDR3 nucleotide sequence: TGTGCCAGCAGCTTAGTTACTAGCCCAGACTACAATGAGCAGTTCTTC.

The genes are TRBV7-9 and TRBJ2-1; 7 nucleotides match TRBD2. Germline V gives CDR1 SEHNR, CDR2 FQNEAQ (reference sequence). The junction had 10 bases not matched to a gene; V was cut back by 5 bases and J by 9 bases. The CDR3 is 14 residues long. The CDR3 region is CASSPFGGKTEQFF. The CDR3 DNA is TGTGCCAGCAGCCCCTTCGGGGGGAAGACTGAGCAGTTCTTC.

This clonotype was seen only a few times. CDR3 bases: TGTGCCAGCAGCCCCGGACGGAAGAACACTGAAGCTTTCTTT. Translated, it gives CASSPGRKNTEAFF. The chain combines TRBV7-9 with TRBJ1-1; D is unclear. From germline, CDR1 is SEHNR and CDR2 FQNEAQ (reference sequence). The V end lost 5 bases, the J end lost 1 base, and 11 bases lay between the germline ends. The CDR3 totals 14 residues.

Worth noting for this clonotype: This may arise from a read error, as a much more abundant clone is one base away. V gene TRBV5-1 combines with J gene TRBJ1-1; D gene unclear. Trimming removed 0 bases at V and 1 base at J, with 7 bases between. The CDR3 covers 14 residues. The germline gives CDR1 SGHRS, CDR2 YFSETQ. The CDR3 here is CASSLDAANTEAFF. DNA of the CDR3: TGCGCCAGCAGCTTGGACGCCGCGAACACTGAAGCTTTCTTT.

In its sample, this clonotype was seen a few times. This sequence joins TRBV20-1 and TRBJ2-1, with 11 bases aligning to TRBD2. Losses at the gene ends were 0 bases for V and 9 bases for J; bases not matched to a gene: 7. There are 15 residues in the CDR3. Germline CDR1 is DFQATT and CDR2 is SNEGSKA (reference sequence). CDR3 loop: CSAREGSGGATEQFF. CDR3 DNA sequence: TGCAGTGCTAGAGAAGGTAGCGGGGGGGCCACTGAGCAGTTCTTC.

The chain employs TRBV20-1 and TRBJ2-1; D possibly corresponds to TRBD2 (6 bases). Germline V gene sequence: CDR1 DFQATT, CDR2 SNEGSKA (reference sequence). The CDR3 sequence is 15 residues long. V was pared by 3 bases and J by 9 bases, with 21 bases between. The CDR3 loop reads CSARYTGALGSEQFF. The CDR3 region has the DNA TGCAGTGCTAGGTACACGGGAGCCCTGGGCAGTGAGCAGTTCTTC.

This clonotype has only a few counts. The V call is TRBV7-2, the J call TRBJ2-5; perhaps TRBD2 as D (6 bases). The CDR3 is made up of 16 amino acids. Germline CDR1 is SGHTA and CDR2 is FQGNSA. The V and J ends lost 5 bases and 0 bases respectively, with 16 bases between them. CDR3 residues: CASSRRGGNHQETQYF. The CDR3 bases are TGTGCCAGCAGCCGCCGGGGAGGTAACCACCAAGAGACCCAGTACTTC.

This clonotype was observed a few times. V is TRBV20-1 and J is TRBJ1-4, with 8 bases identical to TRBD1. CDR1 and CDR2 (germline): DFQATT, SNEGSKA (reference sequence). CDR3 length: 18 residues. The junction had 14 bases not matched to a gene; V was cut back by 5 bases and J by 0 bases. CDR3 sequence reads: CSAGTSGQGATTNEKLFF. CDR3 bases: TGCAGTGCTGGAACTTCCGGACAGGGCGCAACAACTAATGAAAAACTGTTTTTT.

This clonotype has only a few counts. The chain couples TRBV5-1 to TRBJ2-7; D possibly corresponds to TRBD2 (6 bases). The CDR3 sequence is 16 residues long. The V end was cut by 1 base, the J end by 3 bases, with 17 bases between. In germline, CDR1 is SGHRS, CDR2 YFSETQ. CDR3 DNA sequence: TGCGCCAGCAGCTTGACAGGAGGGGATGGGGGCTACGAGCAGTACTTC. Amino acids: CASSLTGGDGGYEQYF. The full variable domain, rest sourced from reference TRBV5-1 and TRBJ2-7, is KAGVTQTPRYLIKTRGQQVTLSCSPISGHRSVSWYQQTPGQGLQFLFEYFSETQRNKGNFPGRFSGRQFSNSRSEMNVSTLELGDSALYLCASSLTGGDGGYEQYFGPGTRLTVT.

The chain links TRBV7-2 to TRBJ1-1; D unresolved. The CDR3 runs to 14 residues. V lost 7 bases and J 0 bases, leaving 12 bases between the germline ends. Germline V gene lookup returns CDR1 SGHTA and CDR2 FQGNSA. The CDR3 reads CASTLGSLNTEAFF. CDR3 nucleotide sequence: TGTGCCAGCACCTTGGGCAGCCTGAACACTGAAGCTTTCTTT.

V usage is TRBV29-1 and J usage is TRBJ2-1; 10 bases map to TRBD1. The CDR3 runs 16 residues. J lost 4 bases, V lost 1 base, and 7 bases had no gene match. The germline gives CDR1 SQVTM, CDR2 ANQGSEA. CDR3 residues: CSVEGTRDRGYNEQFF. For the CDR3, the DNA is TGCAGCGTTGAAGGGACCCGGGACAGGGGATACAATGAGCAGTTCTTC.